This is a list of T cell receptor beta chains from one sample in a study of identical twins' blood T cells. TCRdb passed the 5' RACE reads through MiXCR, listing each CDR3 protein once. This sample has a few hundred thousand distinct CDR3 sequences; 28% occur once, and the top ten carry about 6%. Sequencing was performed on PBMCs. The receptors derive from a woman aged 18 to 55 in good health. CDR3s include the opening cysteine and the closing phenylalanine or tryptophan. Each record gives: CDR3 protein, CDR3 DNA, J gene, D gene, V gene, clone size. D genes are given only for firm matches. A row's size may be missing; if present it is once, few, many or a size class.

CDR3 protein: CASSYMAVNSEAFF
CDR3 DNA: TGTGCCAGCAGTTACATGGCCGTTAACTCTGAAGCTTTCTTT
J gene: TRBJ1-1
D gene: .
V gene: TRBV6-5
clone size: .

CDR3 protein: CAGSYGGLSYNEQFF
CDR3 DNA: TGTGCCGGCAGTTACGGGGGACTATCCTACAATGAGCAGTTCTTC
J gene: TRBJ2-1
D gene: TRBD2
V gene: TRBV6-2/TRBV6-3
clone size: once

CDR3 protein: CASTGNEKLFF
CDR3 DNA: TGTGCCAGCACCGGGAATGAAAAACTGTTTTTT
J gene: TRBJ1-4
D gene: .
V gene: TRBV6-6
clone size: .

CDR3 protein: CASSPPGLQTNTEAFF
CDR3 DNA: TGTGCCAGCAGCCCACCGGGACTACAAACGAACACTGAAGCTTTCTTT
J gene: TRBJ1-1
D gene: .
V gene: TRBV7-9
clone size: many

CDR3 protein: CASSLGSRDQPQHF
CDR3 DNA: TGCGCCAGCAGCTTGGGGTCCAGGGATCAGCCCCAGCATTTT
J gene: TRBJ1-5
D gene: .
V gene: TRBV5-1
clone size: .

CDR3 protein: CASSLGWDTGNTIYF
CDR3 DNA: TGTGCCAGCAGCTTAGGTTGGGACACTGGAAACACCATATATTTT
J gene: TRBJ1-3
D gene: .
V gene: TRBV7-9
clone size: few

CDR3 protein: CPSSLRFPYTEAFF
CDR3 DNA: TGTCCCAGCTCACTTCGGTTTCCGTACACTGAAGCTTTCTTT
J gene: TRBJ1-1
D gene: .
V gene: TRBV18
clone size: once

CDR3 protein: CASNTGQRTDTQYF
CDR3 DNA: TGTGCCAGCAATACGGGACAGCGCACAGATACACAGTATTTT
J gene: TRBJ2-3
D gene: TRBD1
V gene: TRBV5-6
clone size: few

CDR3 protein: CASRLYGEQFF
CDR3 DNA: TGTGCCAGCAGACTCTACGGTGAGCAGTTCTTC
J gene: TRBJ2-1
D gene: .
V gene: TRBV12-3/TRBV12-4
clone size: .

CDR3 protein: CSVVRPLNTEAFF
CDR3 DNA: TGCAGCGTTGTGCGTCCTCTGAACACTGAAGCTTTCTTT
J gene: TRBJ1-1
D gene: .
V gene: TRBV29-1
clone size: many

CDR3 protein: CSARTSGTTGELFF
CDR3 DNA: TGCAGTGCTAGGACTAGCGGGACCACCGGGGAGCTGTTTTTT
J gene: TRBJ2-2
D gene: TRBD2
V gene: TRBV20-1
clone size: few

CDR3 protein: CSARDTLAGSSYYEQYF
CDR3 DNA: TGCAGTGCTAGAGATACCCTAGCGGGGAGCTCCTACTACGAGCAGTACTTC
J gene: TRBJ2-7
D gene: TRBD2
V gene: TRBV20-1
clone size: .

CDR3 protein: CASSLEGHQETQYF
CDR3 DNA: TGTGCCAGCAGCTTAGAAGGGCACCAAGAGACCCAGTACTTC
J gene: TRBJ2-5
D gene: .
V gene: TRBV11-2
clone size: .

CDR3 protein: CASSQGDGNEQFF
CDR3 DNA: TGTGCCAGCAGCCAAGGGGACGGGAATGAGCAGTTCTTC
J gene: TRBJ2-1
D gene: .
V gene: TRBV14
clone size: .

CDR3 protein: CASSFGQGVRFF
CDR3 DNA: TGTGCCAGCAGTTTCGGACAGGGGGTCAGGTTCTTC
J gene: TRBJ2-1
D gene: TRBD1
V gene: TRBV12-3/TRBV12-4
clone size: few

CDR3 protein: CASSLGYNTEAFF
CDR3 DNA: TGCGCCAGCAGCTTGGGGTATAACACTGAAGCTTTCTTT
J gene: TRBJ1-1
D gene: .
V gene: TRBV5-1
clone size: few

CDR3 protein: CASSLRVGTARANYGYTF
CDR3 DNA: TGTGCCAGCAGCCTCCGTGTCGGGACAGCACGAGCTAACTATGGCTACACCTTC
J gene: TRBJ1-2
D gene: TRBD1
V gene: TRBV7-2
clone size: few

CDR3 protein: CASSSRQGFGYTF
CDR3 DNA: TGTGCCAGCAGCTCCCGACAGGGGTTTGGCTACACCTTC
J gene: TRBJ1-2
D gene: TRBD1
V gene: TRBV6-5
clone size: few

CDR3 protein: CSARDQAADTQYF
CDR3 DNA: TGCAGTGCTAGAGATCAGGCGGCAGATACGCAGTATTTT
J gene: TRBJ2-3
D gene: .
V gene: TRBV20-1
clone size: few

CDR3 protein: CAISEGGSLDTQYF
CDR3 DNA: TGTGCCATCAGTGAAGGCGGATCGTTAGATACGCAGTATTTT
J gene: TRBJ2-3
D gene: .
V gene: TRBV10-3
clone size: few

CDR3 protein: CASSGVGTADYEQYF
CDR3 DNA: TGTGCCAGCAGTGGAGTCGGGACTGCAGACTACGAGCAGTACTTC
J gene: TRBJ2-7
D gene: .
V gene: TRBV2
clone size: many

CDR3 protein: CSASKTPREPQHF
CDR3 DNA: TGCAGTGCTAGTAAAACCCCGAGGGAGCCCCAGCATTTT
J gene: TRBJ1-5
D gene: .
V gene: TRBV20-1
clone size: few

CDR3 protein: CSAPRQGGTEAFF
CDR3 DNA: TGCAGTGCTCCAAGACAGGGGGGGACTGAAGCTTTCTTT
J gene: TRBJ1-1
D gene: TRBD1
V gene: TRBV20-1
clone size: few

CDR3 protein: CSVETLGLENTEAFF
CDR3 DNA: TGCAGCGTTGAAACCCTGGGACTGGAGAACACTGAAGCTTTCTTT
J gene: TRBJ1-1
D gene: .
V gene: TRBV29-1
clone size: many

CDR3 protein: CASSPDRSNGYTF
CDR3 DNA: TGTGCCAGCAGTCCCGACAGATCGAATGGCTACACCTTC
J gene: TRBJ1-2
D gene: .
V gene: TRBV12-3/TRBV12-4
clone size: few

CDR3 protein: CASGSGQGEETQYF
CDR3 DNA: TGTGCTAGTGGGTCGGGACAGGGGGAAGAGACCCAGTACTTC
J gene: TRBJ2-5
D gene: TRBD1
V gene: TRBV12-5
clone size: many

CDR3 protein: CASTPLAGESEQFF
CDR3 DNA: TGTGCCAGTACCCCACTAGCGGGAGAGTCTGAGCAGTTCTTC
J gene: TRBJ2-1
D gene: TRBD2
V gene: TRBV19
clone size: few

CDR3 protein: CASSWASTDTQYF
CDR3 DNA: TGTGCCAGCAGCTGGGCTAGCACAGATACGCAGTATTTT
J gene: TRBJ2-3
D gene: .
V gene: TRBV11-2
clone size: .

CDR3 protein: CASSAQGLGSPLHF
CDR3 DNA: TGCGCCAGCAGTGCACAGGGTCTAGGTTCACCCCTCCACTTT
J gene: TRBJ1-6
D gene: .
V gene: TRBV10-2
clone size: .

CDR3 protein: CATSDWGSETQYF
CDR3 DNA: TGTGCCACCAGTGATTGGGGGTCCGAGACCCAGTACTTC
J gene: TRBJ2-5
D gene: .
V gene: TRBV24-1
clone size: .

CDR3 protein: CASSLDLKLSSGNTIYF
CDR3 DNA: TGTGCCAGCAGCTTAGATTTGAAGCTGAGCTCTGGAAACACCATATATTTT
J gene: TRBJ1-3
D gene: .
V gene: TRBV7-2
clone size: .

CDR3 protein: CASSLITGQAFF
CDR3 DNA: TGTGCCAGCAGCTTAATCACTGGTCAAGCTTTCTTT
J gene: TRBJ1-1
D gene: .
V gene: TRBV7-2
clone size: few

CDR3 protein: CASSSPSTEAFF
CDR3 DNA: TGTGCCAGCAGCTCCCCCAGCACTGAAGCTTTCTTT
J gene: TRBJ1-1
D gene: .
V gene: TRBV9
clone size: .

CDR3 protein: CASLKAITRSDTQYF
CDR3 DNA: TGTGCCAGCCTAAAGGCTATCACGAGGTCAGATACGCAGTATTTT
J gene: TRBJ2-3
D gene: .
V gene: TRBV2
clone size: once

CDR3 protein: CASSQGEGGSLFF
CDR3 DNA: TGCGCCAGCAGCCAAGGGGAGGGAGGTAGTTTGTTTTTT
J gene: TRBJ1-4
D gene: .
V gene: TRBV4-3
clone size: .

CDR3 protein: CASSFTKDTQYF
CDR3 DNA: TGTGCCAGCAGCTTTACCAAAGATACGCAGTATTTT
J gene: TRBJ2-3
D gene: .
V gene: TRBV11-2
clone size: many

CDR3 protein: CASSVEGGMTGGPDTQYF
CDR3 DNA: TGTGCCAGCAGCGTAGAGGGGGGAATGACGGGGGGTCCAGATACGCAGTATTTT
J gene: TRBJ2-3
D gene: .
V gene: TRBV9
clone size: .

CDR3 protein: CASSQLRDWNTEAFF
CDR3 DNA: TGCGCCAGCAGCCAGCTCCGGGATTGGAACACTGAAGCTTTCTTT
J gene: TRBJ1-1
D gene: .
V gene: TRBV4-1
clone size: many

CDR3 protein: CASSFLAGAVSETQYF
CDR3 DNA: TGTGCCAGCAGCTTTTTGGCGGGGGCGGTTTCGGAGACCCAGTACTTC
J gene: TRBJ2-5
D gene: .
V gene: TRBV7-2
clone size: .

CDR3 protein: CAVAGTGDAGELFF
CDR3 DNA: TGTGCCGTAGCTGGGACAGGGGACGCCGGGGAGCTGTTTTTT
J gene: TRBJ2-2
D gene: TRBD1
V gene: TRBV30
clone size: few

CDR3 protein: CASSLSTGGYSSGYTF
CDR3 DNA: TGTGCCAGCAGCTTATCAACAGGGGGCTATTCGTCTGGCTACACCTTC
J gene: TRBJ1-2
D gene: TRBD1
V gene: TRBV2
clone size: few

CDR3 protein: CSARINYGYTF
CDR3 DNA: TGCAGTGCTAGAATTAACTATGGCTACACCTTC
J gene: TRBJ1-2
D gene: .
V gene: TRBV20-1
clone size: few

CDR3 protein: CANSYDPGSPLHF
CDR3 DNA: TGTGCCAACAGTTACGATCCAGGTTCACCCCTCCACTTT
J gene: TRBJ1-6
D gene: .
V gene: TRBV6-6
clone size: .

CDR3 protein: CASSRQVTTGELFF
CDR3 DNA: TGTGCCAGCAGTAGACAGGTTACGACCGGGGAGCTGTTTTTT
J gene: TRBJ2-2
D gene: .
V gene: TRBV6-2/TRBV6-3
clone size: .

CDR3 protein: CASRTSRDLNEQFF
CDR3 DNA: TGTGCCAGCAGGACGAGTCGGGATCTGAATGAGCAGTTCTTC
J gene: TRBJ2-1
D gene: .
V gene: TRBV6-2/TRBV6-3
clone size: few

CDR3 protein: CASSLVEYRGEAFF
CDR3 DNA: TGTGCCAGCAGCTTAGTAGAATACAGGGGCGAAGCTTTCTTT
J gene: TRBJ1-1
D gene: TRBD1
V gene: TRBV11-2
clone size: few

CDR3 protein: CASSLGDNSPLHF
CDR3 DNA: TGTGCCAGCAGCTTAGGAGATAATTCACCCCTCCACTTT
J gene: TRBJ1-6
D gene: .
V gene: TRBV7-9
clone size: .

CDR3 protein: CASSQATGGIRTQYF
CDR3 DNA: TGTGCCAGCAGCCAAGCGACGGGGGGAATTCGGACCCAGTACTTC
J gene: TRBJ2-5
D gene: TRBD2
V gene: TRBV14
clone size: .

CDR3 protein: CASRPQGSEAFF
CDR3 DNA: TGTGCCAGTAGGCCACAGGGTTCTGAAGCTTTCTTT
J gene: TRBJ1-1
D gene: .
V gene: TRBV19
clone size: once

CDR3 protein: CSARLAGSYEQYF
CDR3 DNA: TGCAGTGCTAGACTAGCGGGAAGCTACGAGCAGTACTTC
J gene: TRBJ2-7
D gene: TRBD2
V gene: TRBV20-1
clone size: few

CDR3 protein: CASSHPLWGVKANTGELFF
CDR3 DNA: TGCGCCAGCAGCCACCCCCTCTGGGGGGTAAAGGCGAACACCGGGGAGCTGTTTTTT
J gene: TRBJ2-2
D gene: .
V gene: TRBV4-1
clone size: .